Given below is one T cell receptor (beta chain) in context. There is no known antigen for this receptor. Per-nucleotide qualities are absent, and no much larger clonotype sits a single base away. Its CDR3 holds 16 amino acids, cysteine through phenylalanine. Kept here is only the CDR3 DNA, which spans 48 bases and is read in frame from base 1. Trimming at the junction amounts to 3 bases on V and 2 bases on J, and the germline ends lie 16 bases apart. Reading the germline V gene (reference sequence) gives CDR1 MNHEY and CDR2 SMNVEV. The library was produced with 5' RACE. Sequencing was performed on a NextSeq 500. To allow correction of PCR and sequencing errors, the TCR library protocol tagged every TCR cDNA molecule with a unique molecular identifier. Per the original workflow: TCR identification, UMI-based error correction and CDR3 extraction were all carried out with Decombinator tools. TCRs above a frequency of 2 per 1,000, corresponding to the top 1% of the tumor frequency distribution, were defined as expanded. Renyi diversity was computed with the R vegan package after each repertoire had been subsampled 100 times to 5,000 TCRs. CDR3 similarity networks were built from amino acid triplet string-kernel similarity, with CDR3s being connected when pairwise similarity was above 0.82. TCRdb reprocessed the public reads (quality trimming at Q25 with fastp, clone calling with MiXCR) and kept in-frame beta chains. Under each unique CDR3 protein, matching rows form one entry showing the most common genes and DNA. These V and J calls are TCRdb output, not the study's own analysis. The sample yields around 75,000 distinct CDR3 sequences; more than 10% were counted once. Over 5.5% of the sample belongs to the ten largest clones.

The data stem from a study of spatial heterogeneity in lung cancer (dated by TCRdb to about 2019). Turning to the overall study: Beta-chain transcripts were consistently detected in greater numbers than alpha-chain transcripts, which likely reflected higher beta-chain transcript abundance. TCR alpha and beta repertoires were quantitatively compared across multiple tumor regions, matched nontumor lung and blood in non-small cell lung cancer. TCR repertoire features were related to nonsynonymous mutation counts determined by whole-exome sequencing of tumor tissue. In the raw uncorrected reads, each unique combination of TCR and UMI appeared more than ten times on average. Both alpha and beta chains were TCR-sequenced in fewer than 250 tumor regions, fewer than 80 matched nontumor lung samples and around 54 PBMC samples obtained at surgery. On the study overall, not on this receptor specifically: Confirming at a functional level the hypothesis that regional TCRs recognize regional mutations was considered to require additional single-cell paired TCR alpha and beta sequencing. Ubiquitous expanded tumor TCRs were found in blood more often at tumor resection than at routine follow-up.

Explained via the paper, the time point label denotes: sample taken at primary tumor resection. Without any cell sorting, TCR sequencing was performed on whole RNA extracted either from tumor and nontumor lung tissue or from cryopreserved PBMC samples. Donors were over 60 patients with early-stage, untreated non-small cell lung cancer from the lung TRACERx cohort. A patient was chosen for TCR sequencing only when enough RNA was available from at least two tumor regions. The clonotype was recovered from a male donor with early-stage non-small cell lung cancer. The starting material was PBMCs, obtained at surgery. The sequence links TRBV27 to TRBJ1-1, with a tentative D gene TRBD1 over 5 matching bases. The sequence in DNA is TGTGCCAGCAGTTTTTCGCTGGGTGGGGGAAACACTGAAGCTTTCTTT. It translates as CASSFSLGGGNTEAFF.